Given below is one T cell receptor (beta chain) in context. Its specificity is unknown. Trimming removed 7 bases from V and 6 bases from J; junction bases left unmatched: 15. CDR3 length equals 17 residues. Per germline, CDR1 LGHNA and CDR2 YNFKEQ. This record belongs to a study of cytomegalovirus exposure and HLA in healthy donors. Study context: Unique TCR beta sequences numbering over 100 million came from around 180 million T cells in an earlier analysis.

PCR employed 60 Vbeta and 13 Jbeta primers. The repertoire was sequenced with immunoSEQ multiplex PCR; TCRdb's copy has only in-frame clones and lacks some. The table records some 150,000 clones, 65% to 75% of them present only once. Points from the study as a whole: An assumption of roughly uniform sequencing depth across donors underlay the presence/absence analyses. In a later analysis, CMV-associated beta chains were mostly HLA-associated, it appeared.

This clonotype was obtained from a man aged 55 to 70 in good health and CMV-seronegative. The chain carries TRBV4-2 and TRBJ1-2, with TRBD1 identical over 12 bases. Specimen: PBMCs. As DNA, the CDR3 is TGTGCCAGCACCCAGTCCGGGACAGGGGGCAAAAAGGATGGCTACACCTTC. Its protein is CASTQSGTGGKKDGYTF.